The next 20 T cell receptor beta chains were all read from a single sample in a study of cytomegalovirus exposure and HLA in healthy donors. A multiplex PCR was run with 60 Vbeta primers and 13 Jbeta primers. Assay used: immunoSEQ multiplex PCR; TCRdb lists only in-frame clones, some missing. The repertoire consists of 100,000 to 150,000 clones, with 77% occurring once and the leading ten covering 9.5% to 15%. Sequencing input: PBMCs. The origin of the receptors is a woman aged 40 to 50 in good health and CMV-seropositive.

The gene calls are TRBV28 and TRBJ1-4; 7 bases agree with TRBD1. Germline loops: CDR1 MDHEN, CDR2 SYDVKM. J gave up 6 bases and V 6 bases, and 10 bases lay outside the gene matches. The CDR3 sequence is 15 residues long. CDR3 region: CASSSGGTDHEKLFF. CDR3 DNA: TGTGCCAGCAGCTCCGGTGGGACAGACCATGAAAAACTGTTTTTT.

The chain carries TRBV25-1 and TRBJ2-7; possible D gene TRBD2, 6 bases. The length of the CDR3 is 13 residues. The V and J ends lost 6 bases and 0 bases respectively, with 9 bases between them. Per the germline V gene, CDR1 is MGHDK and CDR2 is SYGVNS. As DNA, the CDR3 is TGTGCCAGCAGCCGGGGGAGCTCCTACGAGCAGTACTTC. Translation: CASSRGSSYEQYF.

This chain connects TRBV2 to TRBJ2-2; D unresolved. The V end was cut by 8 bases, the J end by 1 base, with 8 bases between. Germline loops: CDR1 SNHLY, CDR2 FYNNEI. The CDR3 length is 13 residues. CDR3 nucleotides: TGTGCCAGCCAGGTACTGAACACCGGGGAGCTGTTTTTT. Encoded protein: CASQVLNTGELFF. Together with reference TRBV2 and TRBJ2-2, the CDR3 gives the full variable domain: EPEVTQTPSHQVTQMGQEVILRCVPISNHLYFYWYRQILGQKVEFLVSFYNNEISEKSEIFDDQFSVERPDGSNFTLKIRSTKLEDSAMYFCASQVLNTGELFFGEGSRLTVL.

V usage is TRBV5-1 and J usage is TRBJ2-1, with 13 bases identical to TRBD2. The CDR3 spans 17 residues. The trim removed 7 bases at V and 2 bases at J, leaving 9 bases unmatched. Germline V gives CDR1 SGHRS, CDR2 YFSETQ. The CDR3 nucleotides are TGCGCCAGCTCTCGGACTAGCGGGAGTGGACCCTACAATGAGCAGTTCTTC. Translation: CASSRTSGSGPYNEQFF. The whole variable domain, filled in from reference TRBV5-1 and TRBJ2-1, reads KAGVTQTPRYLIKTRGQQVTLSCSPISGHRSVSWYQQTPGQGLQFLFEYFSETQRNKGNFPGRFSGRQFSNSRSEMNVSTLELGDSALYLCASSRTSGSGPYNEQFFGPGTRLTVL.

The V and J genes are TRBV7-6 and TRBJ2-3, with 14 bases fitting TRBD2. Germline CDR1 and CDR2: SGHVS and FNYEAQ. This CDR3 is built from 17 residues. J lost 0 bases, V lost 1 base, and 0 bases had no gene match. CDR3 loop: CASSLGLAGGSTDTQYF. The CDR3 nucleotides read TGTGCCAGCAGCTTAGGACTAGCGGGAGGGAGCACAGATACGCAGTATTTT.

This clone has only one observation. The genes are TRBV11-2 and TRBJ1-4; D is possibly TRBD1 (5 bases). CDR3 length equals 17 residues. The germline V and J ends were trimmed by 5 bases and 5 bases, with 21 bases remaining between them. Germline loops: CDR1 SGHAT, CDR2 FQNNGV. This chain's CDR3 is CASSVDGHDFFNEKLFF. The CDR3 bases are TGTGCCAGCAGCGTTGACGGACACGACTTTTTCAATGAAAAACTGTTTTTT. Full variable domain (remainder filled in from reference TRBV11-2 and TRBJ1-4): EAGVAQSPRYKIIEKRQSVAFWCNPISGHATLYWYQQILGQGPKLLIQFQNNGVVDDSQLPKDRFSAERLKGVDSTLKIQPAKLEDSAVYLCASSVDGHDFFNEKLFFGSGTQLSVL.

The rearrangement joins TRBV21-1 to TRBJ2-5; TRBD1 reflects the table's D call only, with no check against the DNA. TRBV21-1 is assigned pseudogene status. The CDR3 runs to 14 residues. CDR3 DNA sequence: TGTGCCAGCAGCCTGAGGGGGCGGGGAGAGACCCAGTACTTC. This codes for CASSLRGRGETQYF.

This clone was picked up a small number of times. A read error may account for a junction end that differs from germline. The chain joins TRBV4-1 to TRBJ2-7; D is unresolved. This CDR3 has 15 amino acids. CDR1 and CDR2 (germline): MGHRA, YSYEKL. CDR3 sequence (DNA): TGTGCCAGCAGCTTAGACCCGACTTTCTCCTACGAGCAGTACTTC. Translating it yields CASSLDPTFSYEQYF.

The chain joins TRBV6-5 to TRBJ2-3; D remains ambiguous. V dropped 2 bases and J dropped 6 bases, with 9 bases sitting between them. The CDR3 consists of 13 residues. Germline CDR1 MNHEY, CDR2 SVGAGI. The CDR3 here is CASSYGRVDTQYF. The CDR3 DNA follows: TGTGCCAGCAGTTACGGTCGGGTGGATACGCAGTATTTT.

In this sample, this clone turned up once. The chain uses TRBV27 and TRBJ1-2; tentative D call: TRBD1 (6 bases). CDR3 size: 17 residues. Germline-derived CDR1 and CDR2 are MNHEY and SMNVEV (reference sequence). Between the trimmed V and J ends, which lost 1 base and 1 base, there was a span of 16 bases. The DNA of the CDR3 is TGTGCCAGCAGTTTATTTCAGGGGAAAATAGGTAACTATGGCTACACCTTC. Its protein product is CASSLFQGKIGNYGYTF.

This chain connects TRBV4-1 to TRBJ1-2; tentative D call: TRBD1 (6 bases). This CDR3 is 14 amino acids long. Germline CDR1 is MGHRA and CDR2 is YSYEKL. V was clipped by 0 bases and J by 6 bases, with 11 bases between them. The CDR3 loop is CASSQDITGNGYTF. In DNA, the CDR3 is TGCGCCAGCAGCCAAGATATCACAGGGAATGGCTACACCTTC.

The rearrangement uses TRBV27 and TRBJ2-5, with 7 positions matching TRBD2. Germline V gives CDR1 MNHEY, CDR2 SMNVEV (reference sequence). V dropped 5 bases and J dropped 2; count of bases not matched to a gene: 2. The CDR3 length is 13 residues. As DNA, the CDR3 is TGTGCCAGCAGTCGGGGGGTACAAGAGACCCAGTACTTC. Translation: CASSRGVQETQYF.

The J gene is TRBJ2-1, the V gene TRBV27, with 10 bases aligning to TRBD2. The germline V gene has CDR1 MNHEY and CDR2 SMNVEV (reference sequence). V shed 5 bases and J 8 bases; nucleotides not matched to a gene: 6. This CDR3 contains 14 residues. CDR3 sequence: CASSRLAGWDEQFF. CDR3 DNA: TGTGCCAGCAGTAGACTAGCGGGTTGGGATGAGCAGTTCTTC.

The chain joins TRBV5-1 to TRBJ1-4; the match to TRBD1 covers 8 bases. In germline, CDR1 is SGHRS, CDR2 YFSETQ. The V gene end was trimmed by 5 bases and the J gene end by 6 bases; junction bases not matched to a gene: 6. The CDR3 is made up of 14 amino acids. The DNA of the CDR3 is TGCGCCAGCAGTCCCCGACAGGGGCATGAAAAACTGTTTTTT. It translates to CASSPRQGHEKLFF.

V is TRBV19 and J is TRBJ2-7; 8 bases are shared with TRBD2. CDR1 and CDR2 from the germline V gene are LNHDA and SQIVND (reference sequence). The CDR3 is made up of 16 amino acids. V dropped 5 bases and J dropped 4; count of bases not matched to a gene: 13. The CDR3 region is CASSPRGSGSLYEQYF. CDR3 DNA: TGTGCCAGTAGTCCGCGGGGGAGCGGGAGTTTGTACGAGCAGTACTTC.

The rearrangement links TRBV6-6 to TRBJ1-4, with unresolved D. The CDR3 totals 13 residues. V dropped 6 bases and J dropped 7 bases, with 12 bases sitting between them. From germline, CDR1 is MNHNY and CDR2 SVGAGI (reference sequence). The chain's CDR3 is CASRLDSGEKLFF. In DNA form, the CDR3 reads TGTGCCAGCAGATTGGACTCTGGTGAAAAACTGTTTTTT.

The V call is TRBV9, the J call TRBJ2-7, with D maybe TRBD1 (6 bases). V lost 0 bases to trimming and J lost 5 bases, with 15 bases between them. CDR3 length: 15 amino acids. The germline gives CDR1 SGDLS, CDR2 YYNGEE. The CDR3 sequence: CASSVAWQGYDEQYF. CDR3 sequence (DNA): TGTGCCAGCAGCGTAGCGTGGCAGGGGTACGACGAGCAGTACTTC.

This clone was detected only a few times. J is TRBJ2-1 and V is TRBV5-8; 7 bases are shared with TRBD2. Germline V CDR1 and CDR2: SGHTS, YDEGEE. V gave up 0 bases and J gave up 2 bases; unmatched junction bases: 2. The CDR3 runs 15 residues. The CDR3 sequence is CASSLGGRAYNEQFF. For the CDR3, the DNA is TGTGCCAGCAGCTTGGGTGGGAGGGCCTACAATGAGCAGTTCTTC.

The chain uses TRBV6-6 and TRBJ2-5, with 9 bases aligning to TRBD1. The germline V gene has CDR1 MNHNY and CDR2 SVGAGI (reference sequence). V was pared by 6 bases and J by 6 bases, with 5 bases of the junction left unmatched. The CDR3 totals 13 residues. The CDR3 DNA reads as TGTGCCAGCAGACAGGGGGCGGGAAAGACCCAGTACTTC. Protein product: CASRQGAGKTQYF.

CDR3 loop: CASSQEAFSYNEQFF. In nucleotides, the CDR3 is TGCGCCAGCAGCCAAGAAGCTTTCTCCTACAATGAGCAGTTCTTC. The genes are TRBV4-1 and TRBJ2-1; no firm D call. CDR3 length: 15 residues. CDR1 and CDR2 (germline): MGHRA, YSYEKL. The V end was cut by 0 bases, the J end by 0 bases, with 6 bases between.